The sequence of this TCR beta chain was determined in a study of vaccination and CD4 T cells after COVID-19. CDR1 is SNHLY and CDR2 is FYNNEI in the germline V gene. With V trimmed by 6 bases and J by 7 bases, 6 bases remained unmatched. The CDR3 loop spans 13 amino acids. A word on this clonotype: Its cognate antigen is unknown.

Specified treatment: roughly 10-day PBMC culture with coronavirus spike peptide pools or control peptides (ViraFEST assay). Sequencing of cultured CD4+ T cell DNA used the Oncomine TCR Beta short-read assay. The source of extracted genomic DNA was cultured CD4+ T cells. TCRdb fed the PCR reads into MiXCR, producing one record per CDR3 protein. The table includes around 12,000 distinct CDR3 sequences, about a third detected once. This TCR came from a human donor who received a COVID-19 vaccine. Sample: CD4+ T cells from blood, cultured in vitro, taken before SARS-CoV-2 vaccination. This rearrangement joins TRBV2 to TRBJ2-7; the match to TRBD1 covers 10 bases. The CDR3, as DNA: TGTGCCAGCAGGAAGGGGACAGGGGATGAGCAGTACTTC. This translates into CASRKGTGDEQYF.